Sequencing of this T cell receptor (beta chain) was carried out in a study of blood T cell repertoires in COVID-19. Study in general: Both acute and convalescent COVID-19 samples were obtained from the United States, Italy and Spain. The analysed material was cDNA or gDNA that came from T cells, B-cell-depleted T cells, or PBMCs.

V shed 5 bases, J shed 4 bases, and the junction held 5 bases outside the gene matches. CDR3 size: 15 residues. The germline V gene encodes CDR1 MNHEY and CDR2 SVGEGT. Per the original data handling: Amplification of reference gene primers provided the estimated nucleated cell counts. Sequencing used immunoSEQ multiplex PCR; TCRdb keeps in-frame clones, though not all of them. That table is the source of V, J and clone size, and D and trimming were worked out from the DNA. This table holds 180,000 or so clones, around 85% found once. Material for sequencing was peripheral blood. This TCR derives from a human donor with active or convalescent COVID-19. The donor label of this sample is uncertain. The rearrangement links TRBV6-2 or TRBV6-3 to TRBJ1-2; TRBD1 matches 12 bases. CDR3: CASSTGTGGLYGYTF. CDR3 sequence (DNA): TGTGCCAGCAGTACCGGGACAGGGGGCCTCTATGGCTACACCTTC.